Sequencing of this T cell receptor (beta chain) was carried out in a study of T cell changes during pregnancy in multiple sclerosis. Clones were sequenced by immunoSEQ multiplex PCR, and TCRdb holds only the in-frame ones, with some missing. The data show roughly 73,000 clones, with around 94% seen just once and approximately 2% held by the top ten. V was cut by 0 bases and J by 6 bases, with 8 bases left in between. The CDR3 extends over 14 amino acids. The germline V gene encodes CDR1 LGHNA and CDR2 YNFKEQ. The specimen comprised peripheral blood, sampled in the second trimester of pregnancy. The rearrangement links TRBV4-2 to TRBJ2-2, with unresolved D. The sequence derives from a female donor in good health, enrolled as a control in a pregnancy study. In DNA, the CDR3 is TGTGCCAGCAGCCAAGATCAAGCCGCCGGGGAGCTGTTTTTT. Amino acids: CASSQDQAAGELFF.